This T cell receptor beta chain originates from a study of T cell changes during pregnancy in multiple sclerosis. Sequencing was performed with immunoSEQ multiplex PCR; in TCRdb, only in-frame clones are kept and a portion is missing. The sample holds about 71,000 clones, over 85% seen once. Trimming cost V 2 bases and J 5 bases, with 9 bases left between them. From germline, CDR1 is SGHAT and CDR2 FQNNGV. The CDR3 sequence is 13 residues long. This specimen consisted of peripheral blood, obtained in the third trimester of pregnancy. The clonotype was recovered from a female donor with multiple sclerosis, enrolled in a pregnancy study. V and J are TRBV11-2 and TRBJ2-5, with TRBD2 as a possible D gene (7 bases). In nucleotides, the CDR3 is TGTGCCAGCAGCTTAAGGGGGGGTGAGACCCAGTACTTC. Translated, it gives CASSLRGGETQYF.